Sequencing of this TCR beta chain was carried out in a study of blood T cell repertoires in COVID-19. Per germline, CDR1 ENHRY and CDR2 SYGVKD. The CDR3 totals 15 residues. V lost 9 bases, J lost 1 base, and 8 bases stayed unmatched. Measured with immunoSEQ multiplex PCR; TCRdb has only the in-frame clones, and not every one. Of some 190,000 clones detected, around 84% appear once; the ten largest clones hold approximately 4.6%. The chain links TRBV10-3 to TRBJ2-2; 7 bases are shared with TRBD2. The clonotype comes from a man aged 25 to 40 with acute COVID-19. The sequencing sample was made of PBMCs or T cells enriched from blood (not recorded which). The CDR3 region is CAMSTTGGNTGELFF. Written as DNA, the CDR3 is TGTGCCATGAGCACCACGGGGGGGAACACCGGGGAGCTGTTTTTT.